Following are 24 T cell receptor beta chains from one sample sequenced in a study of Graves' ophthalmopathy and Graves' hyperthyroidism. Investigators amplified TCR beta CDR3 regions from RNA transcripts. RT-PCR with HTBI primers came first, then second-round multiplex PCR. TCRdb processed the multiplex PCR reads anew with MiXCR; each CDR3 protein has one entry. The table has over 500,000 distinct CDR3 sequences, about 24% seen once; the top ten hold approximately 6.5%. Sequenced input: peripheral blood. These receptors were collected from a woman aged 18-29 years with stable Graves' hyperthyroidism. Some clones in this sample may be carry-over from other donors' samples.

This clonotype was counted at least ten times. The gene calls are TRBV6-5 and TRBJ2-4, with 9 bases matching TRBD2. With V trimmed by 2 bases and J by 3 bases, 11 bases remained unmatched. Germline lookup yields CDR1 MNHEY and CDR2 SVGAGI. This CDR3 is built from 18 residues. The CDR3: CASSYSMGLLAGKNIQYF. The CDR3 DNA reads as TGTGCCAGCAGTTACAGTATGGGACTACTAGCGGGCAAAAACATTCAGTACTTC.

This chain links TRBV11-1 with TRBJ2-2, with 12 nucleotides matching TRBD2. This CDR3 has 17 residues. V was clipped by 3 bases and J by 3 bases; unmatched bases: 5. Per the germline V gene, CDR1 is SGHAT and CDR2 is FQDESV (reference sequence). The CDR3 spells CASSLTSGGKHTGELFF. The CDR3 DNA sequence: TGTGCCAGCAGCTTGACTAGCGGGGGAAAACACACCGGGGAGCTGTTTTTT.

The V call is TRBV28, the J call TRBJ1-2, with D possibly being TRBD1 (5 bases). This CDR3 contains 15 residues. V shed 5 bases and J shed 2 bases, with 15 bases lying between them. Per germline, CDR1 MDHEN and CDR2 SYDVKM. The CDR3 nucleotides are TGTGCCAGCAGTCCCGGGGACGGAACCAACTATGGCTACACCTTC. Its translation is CASSPGDGTNYGYTF.

This clonotype came up many times. This chain connects TRBV10-3 to TRBJ2-7, with TRBD2 matching 7 bases. V shed 6 bases and J 5 bases; nucleotides not matched to a gene: 7. The CDR3 consists of 13 residues. Germline V gene data show CDR1 as ENHRY and CDR2 as SYGVKD. The CDR3 sequence is CAIRSGLADEQYF. CDR3 bases: TGTGCCATCAGGTCGGGGCTAGCGGACGAGCAGTACTTC.

This clonotype has ten or more counts. This rearrangement joins TRBV7-2 to TRBJ2-7; possible D gene TRBD1, 5 bases. The germline V gene has CDR1 SGHTA and CDR2 FQGNSA. Trimming shortened V by 4 bases and J by 0 bases, and 10 bases separated the two germline ends. This CDR3 spans 14 amino acids. The CDR3 nucleotides read TGTGCCAGCAGCTCCCAGGGCAACTCCTACGAGCAGTACTTC. Amino acids: CASSSQGNSYEQYF.

This clonotype was detected ten times or more. The genes are TRBV6-1 and TRBJ2-5; the D gene is possibly TRBD1 (6 bases). Trimming stripped 8 bases from V and 4 bases from J, with 11 bases between. In germline, CDR1 is MNHNS, CDR2 SASEGT. The CDR3 contains 12 residues. CDR3 DNA sequence: TGTGCCAGCCAGGGGTTTGCAGAGACCCAGTACTTC. It encodes CASQGFAETQYF.

The CDR3 coding sequence is TGCAGCGTCCTTCCTCGGACAGTCACTAACTATGGCTACACCTTC. As protein: CSVLPRTVTNYGYTF. The chain is built from TRBV29-1 and TRBJ1-2, with D perhaps matching TRBD1 (6 bases). This CDR3 comprises 15 residues. The V end lost 6 bases, the J end lost 0 bases, and 17 bases lay between the germline ends. Germline values: CDR1 SQVTM, CDR2 ANQGSEA.

This clonotype was seen repeatedly, ten times or more. This chain joins TRBV27 and TRBJ1-5; the D gene is possibly TRBD1 (6 bases). V lost 6 bases and J lost 6, with 15 bases in between. CDR1 is MNHEY and CDR2 is SMNVEV in the germline V gene (reference sequence). The CDR3 runs 14 residues. The CDR3: CASSSTGRTQPQHF. CDR3 DNA: TGTGCCAGCAGCTCCACAGGGCGTACTCAGCCCCAGCATTTT.

This clonotype was recorded many times. The genes are TRBV28 and TRBJ1-1, with 8 nucleotides matching TRBD1. The trim removed 8 bases at V and 5 bases at J, leaving 10 bases unmatched. The CDR3 spans 14 residues. CDR1 and CDR2 (germline): MDHEN, SYDVKM. Here the CDR3 reads CASRTRQGRTEAFF. CDR3 in DNA: TGTGCCAGCCGCACCCGACAGGGGAGGACTGAAGCTTTCTTT.

This clonotype was detected many times. The chain carries TRBV13 and TRBJ1-2; 8 bases agree with TRBD1. Per the germline V gene, CDR1 is PRHDT and CDR2 is FYEKMQ (reference sequence). Trimming took 1 base from V and 4 from J; bases not matched to a gene: 17. CDR3 length equals 19 residues. The CDR3 spells CASSLATGGTGFLGYGYTF. CDR3 DNA: TGTGCCAGCAGCTTAGCCACTGGCGGGACAGGCTTTCTTGGCTATGGCTACACCTTC.

The chain couples TRBV6-2 or TRBV6-3 to TRBJ1-1; 7 bases fit TRBD1. Trimming at V came to 7 bases and at J to 3 bases, leaving 20 bases not matched to a gene. CDR3 length: 18 amino acids. Germline lookup yields CDR1 MNHEY and CDR2 SVGEGT. The DNA of the CDR3 is TGTGCCAGCAAAAAGACAGGGAGGGTTATTTCTCAGGACACTGAAGCTTTCTTT. Translating it yields CASKKTGRVISQDTEAFF.

This clonotype was seen a handful of times. This chain joins TRBV27 and TRBJ1-2, with 9 positions matching TRBD1. The J segment lost 5 bases and the V segment lost 6 bases, leaving 7 bases of the junction unmatched. This CDR3 has 14 amino acids. Per germline, CDR1 MNHEY and CDR2 SMNVEV (reference sequence). CDR3 region: CASRDRGRRYGYTF. The CDR3 nucleotides are TGTGCCAGCAGGGACAGGGGACGCCGATATGGCTACACCTTC.

Many counts were recorded for this clonotype. The chain has TRBV6-5 and TRBJ1-2; D not resolved. V shed 0 bases and J shed 4 bases, with 6 bases lying between them. The CDR3 has 13 residues. Per germline, CDR1 MNHEY and CDR2 SVGAGI. Here the CDR3 reads CASSYSGGYGYTF. Written as DNA, the CDR3 is TGTGCCAGCAGTTACTCCGGCGGCTATGGCTACACCTTC.

As for this clonotype: It may be a read error: a sequence one base away is much more abundant. Without the conserved terminal phenylalanine or tryptophan, this CDR3 likely stems from a read error. The CDR3 loop reads CASGSTGNYGYTV. The CDR3 DNA reads TGTGCCAGCGGCTCGACAGGGAACTATGGCTACACCGTC. The V and J genes are TRBV7-2 and TRBJ1-2, with TRBD1 identical over 7 bases. Germline lookup yields CDR1 SGHTA and CDR2 FQGNSA. The CDR3 has 13 amino acids. The J segment lost 2 bases and the V segment lost 8 bases, leaving 5 bases of the junction unmatched.

The J gene is TRBJ2-7, the V gene TRBV24-1; TRBD1 matches at 9 bases. Germline V gene sequence: CDR1 KGHDR, CDR2 SFDVKD. The CDR3 extends over 14 amino acids. Losses at the gene ends were 3 bases for V and 3 bases for J; bases not matched to a gene: 2. The CDR3 nucleotides read TGTGCCACCAGTGATGGGGGACAGGGCTACGAGCAGTACTTC. It encodes CATSDGGQGYEQYF.

This clonotype was picked up many times. V usage is TRBV10-2 and J usage is TRBJ1-6, with no clear D. Germline assignment: CDR1 WSHSY and CDR2 SAAADI. This CDR3 spans 14 amino acids. V was trimmed by 6 bases and J by 13 bases, leaving 19 bases between them. The CDR3 protein is CASSLGPGGSPLHF. The CDR3, as DNA: TGCGCCAGCAGCCTCGGGCCGGGAGGCTCCCCCCTCCACTTT.

This clonotype has at least ten counts. This chain uses TRBV12-3 or TRBV12-4 with TRBJ2-7; a weak D match, TRBD2 (6 bases). Trimming took 4 bases from V and 6 from J, leaving 13 bases between them. The CDR3 length is 13 residues. The CDR3 DNA sequence: TGTGCCAGCAGTTGGGCGGGACCCTCCGAGCAGTACTTC. This sequence encodes CASSWAGPSEQYF.

This clonotype came up many times. The rearrangement links TRBV6-5 to TRBJ2-7; D assignment may be TRBD1 or TRBD2 (5 bases each). The CDR3 spans 12 residues. The V end was cut by 8 bases, the J end by 4 bases, with 12 bases between. From germline, CDR1 is MNHEY and CDR2 SVGAGI. CDR3 nucleotides: TGTGCCAGCTGGTACGGGGCGTACGAGCAGTACTTC. Encoded protein: CASWYGAYEQYF.

The chain recombines TRBV27 with TRBJ1-6, with D tentatively TRBD1 (5 bases). Germline V gene data show CDR1 as MNHEY and CDR2 as SMNVEV (reference sequence). The CDR3 loop spans 16 amino acids. Trimming removed 4 bases from V and 12 bases from J, with 22 bases in between. The CDR3 here is CASSSPRGGVLLPLHF. DNA for the CDR3: TGTGCCAGCAGTTCTCCCCGAGGAGGGGTTCTACTACCCCTCCACTTT.

This clonotype was counted ten times or more. This rearrangement joins TRBV20-1 to TRBJ1-2; no reliable D call. The CDR3 sequence is 14 residues long. The V end lost 3 bases, the J end lost 0 bases, and 11 bases lay between the germline ends. Germline V lookup: CDR1 DFQATT, CDR2 SNEGSKA (reference sequence). The CDR3 DNA is TGCAGTGCTAGTTTTAGAACCTCTAACTATGGCTACACCTTC. This encodes CSASFRTSNYGYTF.

Here the CDR3 reads CASRDVRDLGSLHF. The CDR3 bases are TGTGCCAGCAGGGACGTGCGGGACCTCGGATCTCTCCACTTT. The chain couples TRBV2 to TRBJ1-6; D is perhaps TRBD1 (5 bases). CDR3 length: 14 residues. V gave up 6 bases and J gave up 16 bases, with 22 bases separating them. Germline CDR1 SNHLY, CDR2 FYNNEI.

V gene TRBV19 combines with J gene TRBJ1-2; 7 positions match TRBD1. This CDR3 contains 15 residues. The trim removed 3 bases at V and 5 bases at J, leaving 9 bases unmatched. Germline V gene sequence: CDR1 LNHDA, CDR2 SQIVND (reference sequence). The CDR3 region has the DNA TGTGCCAGTAGTATGGACAGGCCCGGAATTTATGGCTACACCTTC. Encoded protein: CASSMDRPGIYGYTF. Based on the CDR3 plus reference TRBV19 and TRBJ1-2, the full variable domain is DGGITQSPKYLFRKEGQNVTLSCEQNLNHDAMYWYRQDPGQGLRLIYYSQIVNDFQKGDIAEGYSVSREKKESFPLTVTSAQKNPTAFYLCASSMDRPGIYGYTFGSGTRLTVV.

This clonotype was seen at least ten times. The CDR3 DNA sequence: TGTGCCAGCAGTTTATCTTCCTTTGAGGCGGGAGACGGAAACACCATATATTTT. It is translated as CASSLSSFEAGDGNTIYF. The rearrangement joins TRBV28 to TRBJ1-3; D is undetermined. Trimming stripped 1 base from V and 4 bases from J, with 20 bases between. The CDR3 contains 18 residues. CDR1 is MDHEN and CDR2 is SYDVKM in the germline V gene.

This clonotype was detected ten times or more. This sequence joins TRBV6-1 and TRBJ1-5, with no clear D. The germline V gene encodes CDR1 MNHNS and CDR2 SASEGT. The V gene lost 8 bases and the J gene lost 0 bases, with 11 bases spanning the gap. The CDR3 is 14 residues long. CDR3 nucleotide sequence: TGTGCCAGCCGCGTCCCTTATAGCAATCAGCCCCAGCATTTT. Residues: CASRVPYSNQPQHF.